What follows are 6 T cell receptor beta chains derived from one specimen sequenced in a study of vaccination and CD4 T cells after COVID-19. Treatment described: approximately nine-day PBMC culture with coronavirus spike peptide pools or control peptides (ViraFEST assay). An Oncomine TCR Beta short-read assay was used to sequence the DNA from cultured CD4+ T cells. TCRdb re-analysed the PCR reads in MiXCR, keeping a single row per CDR3 protein. The sample comprises 10,000 to 11,000 distinct CDR3 sequences, around 23% of which are singletons, and around 22% rests with the top ten. Their target antigens are unknown. The input for sequencing was CD4+ T cells from blood, cultured in vitro, taken after SARS-CoV-2 vaccination. The source of these receptors is a human donor who had recovered from COVID-19.

This clonotype was counted a few times. CDR3 DNA sequence: TGTGCCAGTTGCGGCAGGGGAAGGGGGTGCACTGAAGCTTTCTTT. This codes for CASCGRGRGCTEAFF. The V and J genes are TRBV19 and TRBJ1-1, with a weak D call TRBD1 (6 bases). From germline, CDR1 is LNHDA and CDR2 SQIVND (reference sequence). The CDR3 extends over 15 amino acids. The V end lost 8 bases, the J end lost 4 bases, and 20 bases lay between the germline ends.

The V call is TRBV6-5, the J call TRBJ2-7; D may match TRBD1 or TRBD2 (8 bases each). CDR3 length: 17 residues. V dropped 4 bases and J dropped 6 bases, with 25 bases sitting between them. Germline V lookup: CDR1 MNHEY, CDR2 SVGAGI. DNA of the CDR3: TGTGCCAGCAGTTCAAGTCGCGGGGGGACAGGCCTCTCCGAGCAGTACTTC. Its translation: CASSSSRGGTGLSEQYF.

The chain uses TRBV4-1 and TRBJ1-2, with TRBD1 identical over 10 bases. CDR3 size: 17 residues. V shed 0 bases, J shed 4 bases, and the junction held 8 bases outside the gene matches. CDR1 MGHRA and CDR2 YSYEKL come from the germline V gene. The CDR3 nucleotides are TGCGCCAGCAGCCAAGAGAACGACAGGGGGCTGGGCTATGGCTACACCTTC. It specifies CASSQENDRGLGYGYTF.

The chain couples TRBV6-1 to TRBJ2-3, with 9 bases aligning to TRBD2. Trimming took 6 bases from V and 4 from J; bases not matched to a gene: 14. Germline CDR1 is MNHNS and CDR2 is SASEGT. The CDR3 consists of 17 residues. CDR3 in DNA: TGTGCCAGCAGCCCCGGGACTAGCCCTGGAGGGGCAGATACGCAGTATTTT. Translating gives CASSPGTSPGGADTQYF.

This sequence joins TRBV4-3 and TRBJ2-7; 11 nucleotides line up with TRBD2. The CDR3 totals 14 residues. The J segment lost 4 bases and the V segment lost 1 base, leaving 0 bases of the junction unmatched. Germline loops: CDR1 LGHNA, CDR2 YSLEER. The CDR3 region has the DNA TGCGCCAGCAGCCAAGCTAGCGGGGGGTACGAGCAGTACTTC. This encodes CASSQASGGYEQYF.

This clonotype showed up just a few times. This chain uses TRBV7-6 with TRBJ2-6; D is uncertain. V lost 5 bases and J 3 bases, leaving 14 bases between the germline ends. CDR3 length: 16 amino acids. Per the germline V gene, CDR1 is SGHVS and CDR2 is FNYEAQ. Here the CDR3 DNA reads TGTGCCAGCAGCCTAAATGACCGACATGGGGCCAACGTCCTGACTTTC. Translated, it gives CASSLNDRHGANVLTF.